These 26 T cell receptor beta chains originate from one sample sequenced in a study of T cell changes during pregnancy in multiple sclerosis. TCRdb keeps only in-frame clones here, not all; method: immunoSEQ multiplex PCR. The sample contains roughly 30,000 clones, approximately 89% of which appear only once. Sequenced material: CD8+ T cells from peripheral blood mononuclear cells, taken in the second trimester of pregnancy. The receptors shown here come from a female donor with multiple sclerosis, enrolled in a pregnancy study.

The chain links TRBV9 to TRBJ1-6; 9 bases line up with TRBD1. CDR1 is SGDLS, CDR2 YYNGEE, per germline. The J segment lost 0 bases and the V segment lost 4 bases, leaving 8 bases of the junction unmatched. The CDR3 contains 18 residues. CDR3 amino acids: CASSRQGVQSSYNSPLHF. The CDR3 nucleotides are TGTGCCAGCAGCCGACAGGGGGTCCAGAGCTCCTATAATTCACCCCTCCACTTT.

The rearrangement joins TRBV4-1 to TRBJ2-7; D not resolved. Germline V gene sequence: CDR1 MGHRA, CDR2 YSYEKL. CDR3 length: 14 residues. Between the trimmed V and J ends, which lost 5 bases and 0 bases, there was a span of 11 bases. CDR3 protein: CASSYSGGSYEQYF. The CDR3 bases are TGCGCCAGCAGCTACTCCGGCGGCTCCTACGAGCAGTACTTC.

CDR3 bases: TGTGCCAGCAGCTTAGAGTGGGAGAGCTACAATGAGCAGTTCTTC. Protein: CASSLEWESYNEQFF. The rearrangement links TRBV11-2 to TRBJ2-1; D might be TRBD2 (5 bases). Germline CDR1 is SGHAT and CDR2 is FQNNGV. V was cut by 0 bases and J by 3 bases, with 9 bases left in between. The CDR3 spans 15 residues.

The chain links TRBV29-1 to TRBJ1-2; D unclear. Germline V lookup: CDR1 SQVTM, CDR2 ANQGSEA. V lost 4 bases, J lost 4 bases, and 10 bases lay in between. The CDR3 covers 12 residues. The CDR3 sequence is CSVVGDSYGYTF. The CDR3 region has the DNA TGCAGCGTTGTAGGAGACTCCTATGGCTACACCTTC.

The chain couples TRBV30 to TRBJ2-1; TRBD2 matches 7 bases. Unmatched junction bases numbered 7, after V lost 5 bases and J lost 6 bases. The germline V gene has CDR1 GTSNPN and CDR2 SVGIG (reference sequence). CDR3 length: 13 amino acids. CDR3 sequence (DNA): TGTGCCTGGGCGGGGGATCACCCCAATGAGCAGTTCTTC. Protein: CAWAGDHPNEQFF.

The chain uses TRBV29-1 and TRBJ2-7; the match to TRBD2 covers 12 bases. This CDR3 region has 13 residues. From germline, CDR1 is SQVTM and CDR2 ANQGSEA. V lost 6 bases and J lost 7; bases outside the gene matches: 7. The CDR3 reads CSVLTSGSREQYF. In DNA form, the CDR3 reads TGCAGCGTCCTGACTAGCGGGAGTCGGGAGCAGTACTTC.

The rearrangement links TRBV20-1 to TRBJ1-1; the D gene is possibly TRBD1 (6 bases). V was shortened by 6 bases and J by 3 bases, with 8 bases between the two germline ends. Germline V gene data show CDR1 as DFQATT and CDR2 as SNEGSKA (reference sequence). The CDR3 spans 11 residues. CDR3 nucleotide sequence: TGCAGTGCGTGGACAGACACTGAAGCTTTCTTT. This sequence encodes CSAWTDTEAFF.

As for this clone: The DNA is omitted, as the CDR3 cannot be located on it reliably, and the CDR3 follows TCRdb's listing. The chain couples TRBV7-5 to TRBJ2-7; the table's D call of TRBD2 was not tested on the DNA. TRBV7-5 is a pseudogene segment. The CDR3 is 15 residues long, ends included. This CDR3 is CVRSLWGDGSYEQYF.

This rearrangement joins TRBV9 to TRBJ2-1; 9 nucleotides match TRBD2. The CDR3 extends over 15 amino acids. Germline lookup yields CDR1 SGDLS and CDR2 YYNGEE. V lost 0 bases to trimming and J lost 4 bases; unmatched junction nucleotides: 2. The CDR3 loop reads CASSVGLAAYNEQFF. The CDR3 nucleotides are TGTGCCAGCAGCGTAGGACTAGCGGCATACAATGAGCAGTTCTTC.

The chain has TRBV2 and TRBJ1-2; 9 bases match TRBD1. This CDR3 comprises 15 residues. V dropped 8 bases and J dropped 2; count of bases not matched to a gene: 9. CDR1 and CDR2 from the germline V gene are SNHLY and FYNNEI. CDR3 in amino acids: CASVTGTGPNYGYTF. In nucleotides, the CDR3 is TGTGCCAGCGTAACCGGGACAGGGCCAAACTATGGCTACACCTTC.

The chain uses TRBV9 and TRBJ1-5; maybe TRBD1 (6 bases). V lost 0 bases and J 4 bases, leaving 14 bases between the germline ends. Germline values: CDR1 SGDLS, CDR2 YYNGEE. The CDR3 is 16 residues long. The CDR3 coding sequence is TGTGCCAGCAGCGTAGCTGGGGCAGGGGTAAATCAGCCCCAGCATTTT. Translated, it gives CASSVAGAGVNQPQHF.

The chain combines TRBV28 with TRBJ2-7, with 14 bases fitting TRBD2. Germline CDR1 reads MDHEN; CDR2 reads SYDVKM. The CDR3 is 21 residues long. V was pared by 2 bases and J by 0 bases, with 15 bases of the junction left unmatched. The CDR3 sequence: CASSLNMLGTSGRRNSYEQYF. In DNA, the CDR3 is TGTGCCAGCAGTTTAAATATGTTGGGGACTAGCGGGAGAAGGAACTCCTACGAGCAGTACTTC.

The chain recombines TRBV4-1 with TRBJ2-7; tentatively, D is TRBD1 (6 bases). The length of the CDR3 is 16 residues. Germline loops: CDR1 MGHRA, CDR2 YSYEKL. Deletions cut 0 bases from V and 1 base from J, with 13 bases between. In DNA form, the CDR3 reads TGCGCCAGCAGCCAAGATTGGGCCAGGGGATCCTACGAGCAGTACTTC. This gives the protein CASSQDWARGSYEQYF.

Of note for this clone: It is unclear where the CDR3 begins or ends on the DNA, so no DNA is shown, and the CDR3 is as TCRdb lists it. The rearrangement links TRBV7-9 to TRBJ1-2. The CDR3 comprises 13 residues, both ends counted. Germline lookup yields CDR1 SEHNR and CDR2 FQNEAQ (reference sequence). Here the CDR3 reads CASSLEKARGYTF.

For the CDR3, the DNA is TGTGCCAGCAGCCCCCTGGGACTAGCGGGAAAAAATGAGCAGTTCTTC. Protein product: CASSPLGLAGKNEQFF. This chain joins TRBV5-6 and TRBJ2-1; 13 positions agree with TRBD2. The ends lost 4 bases at V and 7 bases at J; junction bases unmatched: 8. This CDR3 is built from 16 residues. Per the germline V gene, CDR1 is SGHDT and CDR2 is YYEEEE.

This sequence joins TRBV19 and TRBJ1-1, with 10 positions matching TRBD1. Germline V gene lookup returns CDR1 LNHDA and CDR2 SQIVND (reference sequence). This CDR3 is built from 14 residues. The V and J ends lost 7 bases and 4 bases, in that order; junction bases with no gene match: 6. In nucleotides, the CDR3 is TGTGCCAGTACCCCGGGACAGGGGACCACTGAAGCTTTCTTT. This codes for CASTPGQGTTEAFF.

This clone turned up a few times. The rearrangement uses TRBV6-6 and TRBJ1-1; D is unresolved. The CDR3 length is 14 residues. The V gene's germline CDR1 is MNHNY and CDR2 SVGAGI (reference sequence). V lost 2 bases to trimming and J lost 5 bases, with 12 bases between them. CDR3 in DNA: TGTGCCAGCAGTTACGGGAGGGCTGGAACTGAAGCTTTCTTT. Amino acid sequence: CASSYGRAGTEAFF.

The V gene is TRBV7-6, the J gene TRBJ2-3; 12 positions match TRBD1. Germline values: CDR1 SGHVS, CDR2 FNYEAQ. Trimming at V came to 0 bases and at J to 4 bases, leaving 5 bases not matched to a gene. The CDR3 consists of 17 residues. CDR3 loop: CASSLAGTGGFADTQYF. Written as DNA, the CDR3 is TGTGCCAGCAGCTTAGCTGGGACAGGGGGCTTTGCAGATACGCAGTATTTT.

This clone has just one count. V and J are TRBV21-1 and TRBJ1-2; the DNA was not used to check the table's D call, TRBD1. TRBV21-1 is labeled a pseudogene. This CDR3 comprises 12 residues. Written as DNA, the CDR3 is TGTGCCAGCAGCAAAGTATGGGGCGGCTACACCTTC. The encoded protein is CASSKVWGGYTF.

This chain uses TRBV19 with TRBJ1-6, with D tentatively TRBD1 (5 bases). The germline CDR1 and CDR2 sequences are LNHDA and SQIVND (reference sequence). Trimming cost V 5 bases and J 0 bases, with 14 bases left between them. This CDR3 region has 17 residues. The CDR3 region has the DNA TGTGCCAGTAGTGCTGACAGTCTTCCCTCCTATAATTCACCCCTCCACTTT. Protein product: CASSADSLPSYNSPLHF. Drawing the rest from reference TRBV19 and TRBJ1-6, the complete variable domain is DGGITQSPKYLFRKEGQNVTLSCEQNLNHDAMYWYRQDPGQGLRLIYYSQIVNDFQKGDIAEGYSVSREKKESFPLTVTSAQKNPTAFYLCASSADSLPSYNSPLHFGNGTRLTVT.

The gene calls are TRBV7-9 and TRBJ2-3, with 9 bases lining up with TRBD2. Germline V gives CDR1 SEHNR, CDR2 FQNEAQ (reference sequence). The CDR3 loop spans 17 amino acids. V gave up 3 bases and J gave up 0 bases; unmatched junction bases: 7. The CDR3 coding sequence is TGTGCCAGCAGCTTTCTAGCGGGGTTTCGTAGCACAGATACGCAGTATTTT. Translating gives CASSFLAGFRSTDTQYF.

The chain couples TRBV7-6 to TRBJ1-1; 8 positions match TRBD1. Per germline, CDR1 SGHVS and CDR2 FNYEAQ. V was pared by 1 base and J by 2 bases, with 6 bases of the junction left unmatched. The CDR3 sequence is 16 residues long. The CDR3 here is CASSLGTGRGNTEAFF. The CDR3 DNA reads TGTGCCAGCAGCTTAGGGACAGGGAGGGGAAACACTGAAGCTTTCTTT.

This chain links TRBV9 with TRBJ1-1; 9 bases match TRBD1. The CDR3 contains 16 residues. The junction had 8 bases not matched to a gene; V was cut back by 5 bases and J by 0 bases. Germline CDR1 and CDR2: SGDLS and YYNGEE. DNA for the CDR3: TGTGCCAGCAGTCCACCGGGACAGGGAATGAACACTGAAGCTTTCTTT. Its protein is CASSPPGQGMNTEAFF. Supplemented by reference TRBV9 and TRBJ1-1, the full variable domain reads DSGVTQTPKHLITATGQRVTLRCSPRSGDLSVYWYQQSLDQGLQFLIQYYNGEERAKGNILERFSAQQFPDLHSELNLSSLELGDSALYFCASSPPGQGMNTEAFFGQGTRLTVV.

Here the CDR3 DNA reads TGTGCCAGCAGGACAGGGACTAGATATGTCGAGCAGTACTTC. Encoded protein: CASRTGTRYVEQYF. This chain links TRBV27 with TRBJ2-7; possibly TRBD2 for D (8 bases). Germline CDR1 MNHEY, CDR2 SMNVEV (reference sequence). The CDR3 extends over 14 amino acids. Trimming shortened V by 6 bases and J by 6 bases, and 18 bases separated the two germline ends.

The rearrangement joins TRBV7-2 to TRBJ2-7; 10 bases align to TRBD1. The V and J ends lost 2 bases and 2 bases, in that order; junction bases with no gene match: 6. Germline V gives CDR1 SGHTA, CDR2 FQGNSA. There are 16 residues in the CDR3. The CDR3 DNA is TGTGCCAGCAGCTTAATAGGGACAGGGGCAGCCTACGAGCAGTACTTC. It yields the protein CASSLIGTGAAYEQYF.

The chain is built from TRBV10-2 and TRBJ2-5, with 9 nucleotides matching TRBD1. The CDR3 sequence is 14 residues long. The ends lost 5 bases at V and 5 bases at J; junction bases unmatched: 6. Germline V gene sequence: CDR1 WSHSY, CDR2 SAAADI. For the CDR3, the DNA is TGCGCCAGCAGTCTACAGGGGGCAGGGGAGACCCAGTACTTC. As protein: CASSLQGAGETQYF.